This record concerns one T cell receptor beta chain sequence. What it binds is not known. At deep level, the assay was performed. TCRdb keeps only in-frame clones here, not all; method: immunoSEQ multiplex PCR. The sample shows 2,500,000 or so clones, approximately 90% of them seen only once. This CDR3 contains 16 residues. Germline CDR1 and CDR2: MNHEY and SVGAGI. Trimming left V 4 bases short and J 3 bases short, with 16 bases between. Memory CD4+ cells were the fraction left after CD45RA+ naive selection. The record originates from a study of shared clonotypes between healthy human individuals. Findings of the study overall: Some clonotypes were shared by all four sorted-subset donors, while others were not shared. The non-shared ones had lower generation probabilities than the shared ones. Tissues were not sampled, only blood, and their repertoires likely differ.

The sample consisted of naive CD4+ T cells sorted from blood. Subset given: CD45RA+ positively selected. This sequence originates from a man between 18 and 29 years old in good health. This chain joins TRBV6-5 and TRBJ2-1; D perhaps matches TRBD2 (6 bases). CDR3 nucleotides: TGTGCCAGCAGTTCTATAGCGGAGCGCGACTACAATGAGCAGTTCTTC. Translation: CASSSIAERDYNEQFF.